These 21 T cell receptor beta chains share one sample of origin, sequenced in a study of shared clonotypes between healthy human individuals. Some clones are missing from TCRdb's copy, which holds only in-frame ones; the method was immunoSEQ multiplex PCR. The profile shows around 430,000 clones, around 79% of them singletons. The sequencing input was PBMCs. The receptors originated from a woman in her 40s in good health. Some clones in this sample may be carry-over from other donors' samples.

This chain links TRBV28 with TRBJ1-4; 8 nucleotides align to TRBD1. This CDR3 has 14 residues. Germline CDR1 MDHEN, CDR2 SYDVKM. V shed 6 bases and J 7 bases; nucleotides not matched to a gene: 7. The DNA for the CDR3 is TGTGCCAGCAGCACGACAGGGGACGGTGAAAAACTGTTTTTT. It encodes CASSTTGDGEKLFF.

The chain has TRBV29-1 and TRBJ1-4; 7 positions agree with TRBD1. Germline V gene sequence: CDR1 SQVTM, CDR2 ANQGSEA. V lost 6 bases, J lost 10 bases, and 5 bases stayed unmatched. This CDR3 has 11 residues. The CDR3 region is CSVTQGGKLFF. In nucleotides, the CDR3 is TGCAGCGTCACCCAGGGGGGAAAACTGTTTTTT.

This clone occurred many times. The chain uses TRBV2 and TRBJ1-5; TRBD1 aligns across 7 bases. CDR1 and CDR2 from the germline V gene are SNHLY and FYNNEI. The V segment lost 6 bases and the J segment 6 bases; nucleotides outside the gene matches: 8. CDR3 length: 14 amino acids. The CDR3 here is CASSPDRVSQPQHF. The CDR3 DNA follows: TGTGCCAGCAGCCCCGACAGGGTATCTCAGCCCCAGCATTTT.

V gene TRBV2 combines with J gene TRBJ1-2; D is uncertain. The V and J ends lost 3 bases and 7 bases respectively, with 9 bases between them. The CDR3 is 12 amino acids. Germline V lookup: CDR1 SNHLY, CDR2 FYNNEI. The CDR3 nucleotides are TGTGCCAGCAGTGAGGAGGGCTTTGGCTACACCTTC. Translation gives CASSEEGFGYTF.

V gene TRBV19 combines with J gene TRBJ2-7, with no clear D. The CDR3 sequence is 13 residues long. The V end lost 6 bases, the J end lost 1 base, and 10 bases lay between the germline ends. Germline CDR1 reads LNHDA; CDR2 reads SQIVND (reference sequence). CDR3 region: CASSHPASYEQYF. The CDR3 coding sequence is TGTGCCAGTAGCCACCCGGCGTCCTACGAGCAGTACTTC.

V usage is TRBV7-8 and J usage is TRBJ2-3; D gene uncertain. CDR1 SGHVS and CDR2 FQNEAQ come from the germline V gene. This CDR3 region has 14 residues. Trimming stripped 5 bases from V and 6 bases from J, with 15 bases between. CDR3 coding DNA: TGTGCCAGCAGCGAAGGAGATCCGTCCGATACGCAGTATTTT. Its protein is CASSEGDPSDTQYF.

The V call is TRBV7-2, the J call TRBJ1-5; D remains ambiguous. The CDR3 length is 13 residues. Germline-derived CDR1 and CDR2 are SGHTA and FQGNSA. Trimming took off 5 bases at V and 6 bases at J, with 11 bases between the two ends. CDR3: CASSLGNAQPQHF. CDR3 sequence (DNA): TGTGCCAGCAGCCTAGGGAACGCTCAGCCCCAGCATTTT.

The chain joins TRBV28 to TRBJ2-1; D is tentatively TRBD1 or TRBD2 (6 bases each). The germline V gene has CDR1 MDHEN and CDR2 SYDVKM. Trimming removed 3 bases from V and 10 bases from J, with 25 bases in between. There are 17 residues in the CDR3. The DNA of the CDR3 is TGTGCCAGCAGTTTGAGACTCGGAGCGATCCGAGGGGGGGAGCAGTTCTTC. The encoded protein is CASSLRLGAIRGGEQFF.

The V call is TRBV6-4, the J call TRBJ2-7; 12 positions match TRBD2. The germline V gene has CDR1 MRHNA and CDR2 SNTAGT. CDR3 length: 15 residues. V was pared by 5 bases and J by 7 bases, with 9 bases of the junction left unmatched. The CDR3 loop is CASSPKLAGGGEQYF. DNA for the CDR3: TGTGCCAGCAGTCCGAAACTAGCGGGAGGAGGAGAGCAGTACTTC.

V usage is TRBV19 and J usage is TRBJ2-1; D not certain. V shed 7 bases and J shed 11 bases, with 24 bases lying between them. The CDR3 totals 15 residues. Germline CDR1 LNHDA, CDR2 SQIVND (reference sequence). The CDR3 DNA reads TGTGCCAGTAATCGCGCGGAAGGCATCACCCCACAGCAGTTCTTC. Its protein is CASNRAEGITPQQFF.

The rearrangement joins TRBV4-2 to TRBJ1-3; tentative D call: TRBD1 (6 bases). V lost 1 base and J 2 bases, leaving 12 bases between the germline ends. There are 16 residues in the CDR3. CDR1 and CDR2 from the germline V gene are LGHNA and YNFKEQ. CDR3 DNA sequence: TGTGCCAGCAGCCAAGTAAGGGACATGGCTGGAAACACCATATATTTT. Translating gives CASSQVRDMAGNTIYF.

V gene TRBV7-2 combines with J gene TRBJ2-3; the match to TRBD2 covers 7 bases. In germline, CDR1 is SGHTA, CDR2 FQGNSA. This CDR3 is 14 amino acids long. Trimming removed 1 base from V and 3 bases from J; junction bases left unmatched: 1. The CDR3 DNA follows: TGTGCCAGCAGCTTAGTTAGCGGGACAGATACGCAGTATTTT. Amino acids: CASSLVSGTDTQYF.

In its sample, this clone was seen once. Its ends do not fully match the called genes, so a read error is possible. V usage is TRBV10-3 and J usage is TRBJ2-7; 9 bases align to TRBD1. Germline CDR1 ENHRY, CDR2 SYGVKD. CDR3 size: 14 residues. The CDR3 bases are TGTGCCATTCAGGCTACAGGGGGCTCCCACGAGCAGTACTTC. It yields the protein CAIQATGGSHEQYF.

The rearrangement uses TRBV30 and TRBJ2-7; tentative D call: TRBD2 (5 bases). The CDR3 is made up of 13 amino acids. V shed 1 base and J shed 3 bases, with 10 bases lying between them. Looked up from germline, CDR1 is GTSNPN and CDR2 is SVGIG (reference sequence). CDR3 coding DNA: TGTGCCTGGAGTGAGAAGAGGGACTACGAGCAGTACTTC. This codes for CAWSEKRDYEQYF.

This clone is a singleton in its sample. The sample has other DNA sequences that encode this CDR3 too. V gene TRBV7-9 combines with J gene TRBJ2-7; perhaps TRBD1 as D (5 bases). Looked up from germline, CDR1 is SEHNR and CDR2 is FQNEAQ (reference sequence). The CDR3 has 14 amino acids. V was trimmed by 2 bases and J by 2 bases, leaving 10 bases between them. The CDR3 coding sequence is TGTGCCAGCAGCTTACAGGGTGGCCCCTACGAGCAGTACTTC. It specifies CASSLQGGPYEQYF.

This clone has only one observation. The V gene is TRBV10-3, the J gene TRBJ1-1; D may be TRBD1 (6 bases). This CDR3 region has 14 residues. V was cut by 4 bases and J by 5 bases, with 14 bases left in between. Germline V gene data show CDR1 as ENHRY and CDR2 as SYGVKD. The CDR3 DNA reads as TGTGCCATCAGTGGAGGGGGGGCGCAAACTGAAGCTTTCTTT. Amino acid sequence: CAISGGGAQTEAFF.

This clone was observed a single time. The CDR3 region has the DNA TGCGCCAGCAGCCAAGATTGGATAGGACAGACTGCCACAGATACGCAGTATTTT. Translated: CASSQDWIGQTATDTQYF. The gene calls are TRBV4-1 and TRBJ2-3; maybe TRBD1 (6 bases). The CDR3 consists of 18 residues. Germline CDR1 reads MGHRA; CDR2 reads YSYEKL. The V end was cut by 0 bases, the J end by 2 bases, with 18 bases between.

V and J are TRBV21-1 and TRBJ2-2. TRBV21-1 is reported as a pseudogene. This CDR3 has 14 amino acids. The DNA for the CDR3 is TGTGCCAGCAGATGGGACCAGAACACCGGGGAGCTGTTTTTT. Protein sequence: CASRWDQNTGELFF.

In its sample, this clone was seen a few times. This sequence joins TRBV29-1 and TRBJ1-1, with a tentative D call TRBD1 (6 bases). CDR1 and CDR2 (germline): SQVTM, ANQGSEA. V lost 4 bases and J 2 bases, leaving 11 bases between the germline ends. The CDR3 spans 13 residues. CDR3 sequence reads: CSVAPGVNTEAFF. The CDR3 DNA sequence: TGCAGCGTTGCACCAGGGGTAAACACTGAAGCTTTCTTT.

This clone was found a few times. The rearrangement links TRBV5-1 to TRBJ2-7, with unresolved D. V was cut by 1 base and J by 2 bases, with 10 bases left in between. The CDR3 covers 14 residues. Germline V gene lookup returns CDR1 SGHRS and CDR2 YFSETQ. The CDR3: CASSLFPGTYEQYF. The CDR3 nucleotides read TGCGCCAGCAGCTTGTTCCCAGGAACCTACGAGCAGTACTTC.

V usage is TRBV27 and J usage is TRBJ2-2, with 15 bases lining up with TRBD2. V dropped 4 bases and J dropped 1; count of bases not matched to a gene: 1. Germline loops: CDR1 MNHEY, CDR2 SMNVEV (reference sequence). The length of the CDR3 is 17 residues. The CDR3 reads CASSWTSGRGNTGELFF. CDR3 nucleotides: TGTGCCAGCAGTTGGACTAGCGGGAGGGGGAACACCGGGGAGCTGTTTTTT.